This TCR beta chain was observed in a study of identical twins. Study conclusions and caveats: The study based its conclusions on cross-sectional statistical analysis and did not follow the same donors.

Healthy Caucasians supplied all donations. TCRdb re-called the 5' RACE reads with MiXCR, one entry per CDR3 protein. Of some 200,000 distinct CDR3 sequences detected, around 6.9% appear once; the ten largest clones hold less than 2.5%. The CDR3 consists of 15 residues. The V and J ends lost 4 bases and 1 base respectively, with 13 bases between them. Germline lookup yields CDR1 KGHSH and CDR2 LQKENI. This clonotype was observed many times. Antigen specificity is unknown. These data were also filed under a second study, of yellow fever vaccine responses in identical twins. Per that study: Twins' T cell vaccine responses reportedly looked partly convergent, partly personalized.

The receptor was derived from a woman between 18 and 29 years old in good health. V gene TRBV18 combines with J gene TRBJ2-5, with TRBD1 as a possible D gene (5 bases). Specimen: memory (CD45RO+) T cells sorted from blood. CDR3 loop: CASSRDSGLQETQYF. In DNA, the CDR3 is TGTGCCAGCTCACGGGATTCAGGGCTCCAAGAGACCCAGTACTTC. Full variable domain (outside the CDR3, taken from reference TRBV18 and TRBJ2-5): NAGVMQNPRHLVRRRGQEARLRCSPMKGHSHVYWYRQLPEEGLKFMVYLQKENIIDESGMPKERFSAEFPKEGPSILRIQQVVRGDSAAYFCASSRDSGLQETQYFGPGTRLLVL.